Described below is a single T cell receptor beta chain sequence and its context. The data were taken from a study of control samples from healthy donors and cancer patients. Sequencing was performed with immunoSEQ multiplex PCR; in TCRdb, only in-frame clones are kept and a portion is missing. The table records 130,000 or so clones, about 90% of them present only once. Germline assignment: CDR1 KGHDR and CDR2 SFDVKD. The CDR3 has 15 residues. Trimming took off 4 bases at V and 1 base at J, with 11 bases between the two ends. The specimen sequenced was blood. This sequence joins TRBV24-1 and TRBJ2-3, with D possibly matching TRBD2 (6 bases). The receptor comes from a woman aged 45 to 65 in good health. The CDR3 DNA reads as TGTGCCACCAGTGAATCGGGAGTACGCACAGATACGCAGTATTTT. Translation: CATSESGVRTDTQYF.